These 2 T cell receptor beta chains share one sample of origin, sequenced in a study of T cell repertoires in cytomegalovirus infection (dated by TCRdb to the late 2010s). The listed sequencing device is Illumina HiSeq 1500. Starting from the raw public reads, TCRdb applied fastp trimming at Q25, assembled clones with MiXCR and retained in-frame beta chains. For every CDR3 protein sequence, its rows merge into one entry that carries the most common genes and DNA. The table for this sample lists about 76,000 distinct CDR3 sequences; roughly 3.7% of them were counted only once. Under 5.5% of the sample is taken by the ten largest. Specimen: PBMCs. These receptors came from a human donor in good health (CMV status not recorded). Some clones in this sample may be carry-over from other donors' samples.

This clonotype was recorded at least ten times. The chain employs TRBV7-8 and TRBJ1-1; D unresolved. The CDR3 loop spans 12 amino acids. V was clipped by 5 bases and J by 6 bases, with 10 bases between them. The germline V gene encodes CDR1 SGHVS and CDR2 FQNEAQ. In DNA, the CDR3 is TGTGCCAGCAGCCGGAATTCCCCTGAAGCTTTCTTT. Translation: CASSRNSPEAFF.

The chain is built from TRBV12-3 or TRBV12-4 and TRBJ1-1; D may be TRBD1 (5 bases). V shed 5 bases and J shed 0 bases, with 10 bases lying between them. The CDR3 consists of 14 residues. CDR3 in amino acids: CASSKGMMNTEAFF. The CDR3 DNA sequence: TGTGCCAGCAGTAAGGGGATGATGAACACTGAAGCTTTCTTT.